This entry is about one T cell receptor (beta chain). The antigen is not known. CDR1 is SGDLS and CDR2 is YYNGEE in the germline V gene. V shed 3 bases and J 2 bases; nucleotides not matched to a gene: 7. This CDR3 contains 15 residues. This entry belongs to a study of OX40 agonist ivuxolimab in advanced cancers. Across the study: Enrollees could have had prior anti-PD-1, anti-PD-L1 or anti-CTLA-4 therapy, which approximately 38% had received.

Broader study findings: Circulating CD4+ and CD8+ T cells showed clonal expansion by week 6 at 0.1 to 3.0 mg/kg.

Method: immunoSEQ multiplex PCR; TCRdb's copy keeps in-frame clones and lacks some. The sample carries 35,000 to 40,000 clones, around 93% recorded once. The chain is built from TRBV9 and TRBJ2-5; TRBD1 matches 7 bases. Sequences were derived from CD4+ or CD8+ T cells sorted from blood, sampled in a trial of the OX40 agonist ivuxolimab. The source is an adult with an advanced solid tumor such as melanoma, head and neck, liver or kidney cancer. CDR3 DNA sequence: TGTGCCAGCAGCGGCGGACAGGCGACTCAAGAGACCCAGTACTTC. The encoded protein is CASSGGQATQETQYF.